This T cell receptor beta chain was recorded in a study of T cell responses to AZD1222 COVID-19 vaccine. Regarding the study as a whole: Reportedly, close to half of spike-specific TCRs are directed against unmutated variant regions. Donors skewed white British and female; clonal diversity was possibly underestimated. With dominance at 160-218 and 743-854, vaccine-associated CD4 TCRs spanned spike.

Measured with immunoSEQ multiplex PCR; TCRdb has only the in-frame clones, and not every one. Here the sample spans fewer than 250,000 clones, approximately 94% being singletons. Trimming took off 3 bases at V and 5 bases at J, with 11 bases between the two ends. This CDR3 has 13 residues. Per germline, CDR1 KGHSH and CDR2 LQKENI. In regard to this clone: Its antigen is currently unknown.

This TCR came from an adult in good health. The material sequenced was peripheral blood, taken on day 0 of MenACWY control vaccination. The chain combines TRBV18 with TRBJ2-7; maybe TRBD1 (6 bases). The CDR3 nucleotides are TGTGCCAGCTCACCCATACAGGGTAACGAGCAGTACTTC. This translates into CASSPIQGNEQYF.